This is a list of T cell receptor beta chains from one sample in a study of blood T cell repertoires in COVID-19. The data were produced by immunoSEQ multiplex PCR, yet TCRdb's version contains in-frame clones alone and is incomplete. In the table there are 180,000 or so clones, roughly nine tenths of which are singletons. Sequences were obtained from PBMCs or T cells enriched from blood (not recorded which). Source of these receptors: a middle-aged woman with acute COVID-19. CDR3s include the opening cysteine and the closing phenylalanine or tryptophan. The order of the fields is V gene, J gene, D gene, clone size, CDR3 protein, CDR3 DNA. D genes are given only for firm matches. Clone sizes are given selectively: once, few, many, or a class where the clone is expanded.

V gene: TRBV19
J gene: TRBJ1-4
D gene: -
clone size: -
CDR3 protein: CASSFPEGDRKKLFF
CDR3 DNA: TGTGCCAGTAGTTTTCCCGAGGGCGACAGGAAAAAACTGTTTTTT

V gene: TRBV27
J gene: TRBJ2-3
D gene: TRBD2
clone size: -
CDR3 protein: CASSPDERGRAQYF
CDR3 DNA: TGTGCCAGCAGTCCCGACGAGCGGGGGAGGGCGCAGTATTTT

V gene: TRBV28
J gene: TRBJ1-6
D gene: TRBD1
clone size: -
CDR3 protein: CASTGTGFGSPLHF
CDR3 DNA: TGTGCCAGCACCGGGACAGGTTTCGGATCACCCCTCCACTTT

V gene: TRBV30
J gene: TRBJ2-6
D gene: -
clone size: -
CDR3 protein: CAWSAGSGANVLTF
CDR3 DNA: TGTGCCTGGAGTGCGGGTTCTGGGGCCAACGTCCTGACTTTC

V gene: TRBV30
J gene: TRBJ2-7
D gene: TRBD2
clone size: few
CDR3 protein: CAWGTNYEQYF
CDR3 DNA: TGTGCCTGGGGGACTAACTACGAGCAGTACTTC

V gene: TRBV5-4
J gene: TRBJ2-7
D gene: -
clone size: -
CDR3 protein: CASSSTGLATDEQYF
CDR3 DNA: TGTGCCAGCAGCTCAACCGGCCTAGCAACGGACGAGCAGTACTTC

V gene: TRBV2
J gene: TRBJ1-3
D gene: -
clone size: -
CDR3 protein: CASRLQISGNTIYF
CDR3 DNA: TGTGCCAGCAGGCTACAGATCTCTGGAAACACCATATATTTT

V gene: TRBV2
J gene: TRBJ2-7
D gene: TRBD2
clone size: -
CDR3 protein: CASNGGGGEQYF
CDR3 DNA: TGTGCCAGCAACGGGGGGGGCGGCGAGCAGTACTTC

V gene: TRBV11-2
J gene: TRBJ1-1
D gene: TRBD1
clone size: -
CDR3 protein: CASSSGTGVKAFF
CDR3 DNA: TGTGCCAGCAGCTCCGGGACAGGGGTAAAAGCTTTCTTT

V gene: TRBV7-2
J gene: TRBJ2-7
D gene: TRBD2
clone size: -
CDR3 protein: CASSFGTSSYEQYF
CDR3 DNA: TGTGCCAGCAGCTTTGGGACTAGCTCCTACGAGCAGTACTTC

V gene: TRBV2
J gene: TRBJ2-4
D gene: -
clone size: -
CDR3 protein: CASSEYPVKNIQYF
CDR3 DNA: TGTGCCAGCAGTGAGTATCCGGTCAAAAACATTCAGTACTTC

V gene: TRBV3-1/TRBV3-2
J gene: TRBJ2-7
D gene: TRBD1
clone size: -
CDR3 protein: CASGGTGNYEQYF
CDR3 DNA: TGTGCCAGCGGTGGGACAGGGAACTACGAGCAGTACTTC

V gene: TRBV23-1
J gene: TRBJ1-5
D gene: -
clone size: -
CDR3 protein: CASSFCGDFYSNQPQHF
CDR3 DNA: TGCGCCAGCAGTTTCTGTGGGGACTTCTATAGCAATCAGCCCCAGCATTTT

V gene: TRBV5-1
J gene: TRBJ1-4
D gene: TRBD1
clone size: -
CDR3 protein: CASSVRDSTNEKLFF
CDR3 DNA: TGCGCCAGCAGCGTCCGGGACAGCACTAATGAAAAACTGTTTTTT

V gene: TRBV11-2
J gene: TRBJ1-3
D gene: TRBD1
clone size: -
CDR3 protein: CASSLVTGAHSGNTIYF
CDR3 DNA: TGTGCCAGCAGCTTAGTCACAGGGGCCCACTCTGGAAACACCATATATTTT

V gene: TRBV7-8
J gene: TRBJ2-7
D gene: TRBD1
clone size: -
CDR3 protein: CASSPRGPGQDHEQYF
CDR3 DNA: TGTGCCAGCAGCCCCCGAGGTCCCGGACAGGACCACGAGCAGTACTTC

V gene: TRBV2
J gene: TRBJ1-3
D gene: -
clone size: -
CDR3 protein: CASSEREFSGNTIYF
CDR3 DNA: TGTGCCAGCAGCGAGCGGGAATTCTCTGGAAACACCATATATTTT

V gene: TRBV24-1
J gene: TRBJ2-7
D gene: -
clone size: -
CDR3 protein: CATSDHQRQGISYEQYF
CDR3 DNA: TGTGCCACCAGTGACCACCAGCGCCAGGGGATCTCCTACGAGCAGTACTTC

V gene: TRBV11-2
J gene: TRBJ2-3
D gene: -
clone size: few
CDR3 protein: CASSSTGPDTQYF
CDR3 DNA: TGTGCCAGCAGCTCAACAGGGCCAGATACGCAGTATTTT

V gene: TRBV27
J gene: TRBJ2-7
D gene: -
clone size: -
CDR3 protein: CASSRGGRAYEQYF
CDR3 DNA: TGTGCCAGCAGTCGAGGGGGGAGGGCCTACGAGCAGTACTTC

V gene: TRBV10-3
J gene: TRBJ1-3
D gene: -
clone size: -
CDR3 protein: CAISGDLNTIYF
CDR3 DNA: TGTGCCATCAGCGGCGACTTAAACACCATATATTTT

V gene: TRBV27
J gene: TRBJ1-5
D gene: -
clone size: -
CDR3 protein: CASSFEPGLEPQHF
CDR3 DNA: TGTGCCAGCAGTTTCGAACCAGGGTTGGAGCCCCAGCATTTT

V gene: TRBV24-1
J gene: TRBJ2-3
D gene: TRBD2
clone size: once
CDR3 protein: CATSQGLAGGWGTDTQYF
CDR3 DNA: TGTGCCACCAGTCAAGGACTAGCGGGGGGCTGGGGCACAGATACGCAGTATTTT

V gene: TRBV9
J gene: TRBJ1-4
D gene: -
clone size: -
CDR3 protein: CASSVVNLNEKLFF
CDR3 DNA: TGTGCCAGCAGCGTAGTAAACTTGAATGAAAAACTGTTTTTT

V gene: TRBV19
J gene: TRBJ1-3
D gene: TRBD1
clone size: -
CDR3 protein: CASKKGQGGNGNTIYF
CDR3 DNA: TGTGCCAGTAAGAAGGGACAGGGCGGAAATGGAAACACCATATATTTT

V gene: TRBV4-1
J gene: TRBJ2-7
D gene: TRBD2
clone size: -
CDR3 protein: CASSQFSGSSYEQYF
CDR3 DNA: TGCGCCAGCAGCCAGTTTAGCGGGAGCTCCTACGAGCAGTACTTC

V gene: TRBV30
J gene: TRBJ2-3
D gene: -
clone size: -
CDR3 protein: CAWCEAGTDTQYF
CDR3 DNA: TGTGCCTGGTGTGAGGCGGGCACAGATACGCAGTATTTT

V gene: TRBV19
J gene: TRBJ2-2
D gene: TRBD1
clone size: -
CDR3 protein: CASTTGAVLNTGELFF
CDR3 DNA: TGTGCCAGTACAACAGGGGCGGTACTGAACACCGGGGAGCTGTTTTTT

V gene: TRBV25-1
J gene: TRBJ2-3
D gene: TRBD1
clone size: -
CDR3 protein: CASALTGAGTDTQYF
CDR3 DNA: TGTGCCAGCGCCCTGACAGGGGCAGGAACAGATACGCAGTATTTT

V gene: TRBV5-1
J gene: TRBJ1-3
D gene: -
clone size: -
CDR3 protein: CASSPSFAGRSGNTIYF
CDR3 DNA: TGCGCCAGCAGCCCGTCCTTTGCAGGCCGCTCTGGAAACACCATATATTTT

V gene: TRBV7-2
J gene: TRBJ2-7
D gene: -
clone size: once
CDR3 protein: CASSLETGDSEQYF
CDR3 DNA: TGTGCCAGCAGCTTAGAGACGGGAGATTCCGAGCAGTACTTC

V gene: TRBV20-1
J gene: TRBJ2-4
D gene: -
clone size: -
CDR3 protein: CSASRRVGKNIQYF
CDR3 DNA: TGCAGTGCTAGTAGACGGGTTGGCAAAAACATTCAGTACTTC

V gene: TRBV7-9
J gene: TRBJ2-1
D gene: -
clone size: -
CDR3 protein: CASSSYSYNEQFF
CDR3 DNA: TGTGCCAGCAGCTCCTACTCCTACAATGAGCAGTTCTTC

V gene: TRBV5-4
J gene: TRBJ1-3
D gene: TRBD1
clone size: -
CDR3 protein: CASSLGQGTGNTIYF
CDR3 DNA: TGTGCCAGCAGCTTGGGACAGGGTACTGGAAACACCATATATTTT

V gene: TRBV7-8
J gene: TRBJ1-6
D gene: TRBD1
clone size: -
CDR3 protein: CASSLRPRTGGNSPLHF
CDR3 DNA: TGTGCCAGCAGCTTACGGCCTCGGACAGGGGGTAATTCACCCCTCCACTTT

V gene: TRBV7-2
J gene: TRBJ2-5
D gene: -
clone size: -
CDR3 protein: CASSLGRTGIETQYF
CDR3 DNA: TGTGCCAGCAGCTTAGGACGGACCGGGATCGAGACCCAGTACTTC

V gene: TRBV7-9
J gene: TRBJ1-2
D gene: TRBD1
clone size: once
CDR3 protein: CASSSTGGLNYGYTF
CDR3 DNA: TGTGCCAGCAGCTCAACAGGGGGCTTGAACTATGGCTACACCTTC

V gene: TRBV29-1
J gene: TRBJ1-6
D gene: TRBD1
clone size: -
CDR3 protein: CSVEAQGVSPYNSPLHF
CDR3 DNA: TGCAGCGTTGAAGCCCAGGGGGTAAGCCCCTATAATTCACCCCTCCACTTT

V gene: TRBV29-1
J gene: TRBJ1-4
D gene: TRBD1
clone size: -
CDR3 protein: CSAKGQQEKLFF
CDR3 DNA: TGCAGCGCAAAGGGACAGCAAGAAAAACTGTTTTTT

V gene: TRBV6-5
J gene: TRBJ1-6
D gene: -
clone size: -
CDR3 protein: CASSLSHYNSPLHF
CDR3 DNA: TGTGCCAGCAGCCTCTCACACTATAATTCACCCCTCCACTTT

V gene: TRBV7-9
J gene: TRBJ2-1
D gene: -
clone size: -
CDR3 protein: CASSSWTVYNEQFF
CDR3 DNA: TGTGCCAGCAGCTCGTGGACAGTCTACAATGAGCAGTTCTTC

V gene: TRBV5-1
J gene: TRBJ1-1
D gene: -
clone size: -
CDR3 protein: CASSLHRNTEAFF
CDR3 DNA: TGCGCCAGCAGCTTGCACAGGAACACTGAAGCTTTCTTT

V gene: TRBV5-1
J gene: TRBJ1-1
D gene: TRBD1
clone size: -
CDR3 protein: CASSKNLPGQGGEAFF
CDR3 DNA: TGCGCCAGCAGCAAGAACTTACCGGGACAGGGGGGTGAAGCTTTCTTT

V gene: TRBV7-2
J gene: TRBJ2-3
D gene: -
clone size: -
CDR3 protein: CASSLGGGSSTDTQYF
CDR3 DNA: TGTGCCAGCAGCTTAGGTGGCGGATCTAGCACAGATACGCAGTATTTT

V gene: TRBV19
J gene: TRBJ1-5
D gene: TRBD1
clone size: -
CDR3 protein: CASSTGDRGSNQPQHF
CDR3 DNA: TGTGCCAGTAGTACAGGGGACAGGGGAAGCAATCAGCCCCAGCATTTT

V gene: TRBV7-6
J gene: TRBJ2-7
D gene: TRBD1
clone size: -
CDR3 protein: CASSPEGQGLSEQYF
CDR3 DNA: TGTGCCAGCAGCCCAGAGGGACAGGGCCTCTCCGAGCAGTACTTC

V gene: TRBV2
J gene: TRBJ1-1
D gene: TRBD1
clone size: -
CDR3 protein: CASSRSAGGDRTEAFF
CDR3 DNA: TGTGCCAGCAGTCGATCAGCAGGGGGCGATCGAACTGAAGCTTTCTTT

V gene: TRBV2
J gene: TRBJ2-3
D gene: -
clone size: -
CDR3 protein: CASNGGEAGDTQYF
CDR3 DNA: TGTGCCAGCAATGGAGGGGAAGCGGGAGATACGCAGTATTTT

V gene: TRBV11-3
J gene: TRBJ2-2
D gene: TRBD2
clone size: -
CDR3 protein: CASSFGGAGELFF
CDR3 DNA: TGTGCCAGCAGCTTTGGGGGGGCCGGGGAGCTGTTTTTT

V gene: TRBV9
J gene: TRBJ2-3
D gene: TRBD2
clone size: -
CDR3 protein: CASSVSWRQREGRDTQYF
CDR3 DNA: TGTGCCAGCAGCGTCTCCTGGCGGCAGCGGGAGGGTAGAGATACGCAGTATTTT

V gene: TRBV29-1
J gene: TRBJ1-2
D gene: -
clone size: -
CDR3 protein: CSVDGGDYGYTF
CDR3 DNA: TGCAGCGTTGATGGGGGGGACTATGGCTACACCTTC

V gene: TRBV7-8
J gene: TRBJ2-7
D gene: -
clone size: -
CDR3 protein: CASSLGGGSYEQYF
CDR3 DNA: TGTGCCAGCAGCTTAGGGGGAGGCTCCTACGAGCAGTACTTC

V gene: TRBV6-4
J gene: TRBJ2-1
D gene: TRBD2
clone size: -
CDR3 protein: CASSVTSGEQFF
CDR3 DNA: TGTGCCAGCAGCGTGACTAGCGGAGAGCAGTTCTTC